These T cell receptor beta chains were read from a single sample in a study of cytomegalovirus exposure and HLA in healthy donors. Only in-frame clones appear in the TCRdb table, and some are missing; sequencing was by immunoSEQ multiplex PCR. This sample has over 200,000 clones, with around 73% found just once. The sample consisted of PBMCs. The receptors here all came from a male donor in good health and CMV-seronegative. Each CDR3 is given with its conserved first and last residue. The order of the fields is V gene, D gene, clone size, J gene, CDR3 protein, CDR3 DNA. D genes are given only for firm matches. Not every row has a clone size; where given, it reads once, few, many or a size class.

TRBV5-8,TRBD1,.,TRBJ2-1,CASSPAPGQHNEQFF,TGTGCCAGCAGCCCGGCCCCGGGACAGCACAATGAGCAGTTCTTC
TRBV7-9,.,.,TRBJ2-7,CASSLDSTYEQYF,TGTGCCAGCAGCCTTGACAGTACCTACGAGCAGTACTTC
TRBV6-1,TRBD2,medium-sized,TRBJ2-1,CASSEFSGRSDEQFF,TGTGCCAGCAGTGAATTTAGCGGGAGATCCGATGAGCAGTTCTTC
TRBV7-2,.,.,TRBJ2-1,CASSLSLASHNEQFF,TGTGCCAGCAGCTTATCGCTAGCTTCTCACAATGAGCAGTTCTTC
TRBV5-5,TRBD2,.,TRBJ2-5,CASSPLAGPQETQYF,TGTGCCAGCAGCCCTCTAGCGGGACCCCAAGAGACCCAGTACTTC
TRBV14,TRBD2,.,TRBJ2-1,CASSPAASGRNEQFF,TGTGCCAGCAGCCCGGCGGCTAGCGGGAGGAATGAGCAGTTCTTC
TRBV11-1,.,.,TRBJ2-7,CASKAGFDEQYF,TGTGCCAGCAAGGCGGGGTTCGACGAGCAGTACTTC
TRBV6-1,.,few,TRBJ1-5,CASSSRYNQPQHF,TGTGCCAGCAGTTCCAGGTACAATCAGCCCCAGCATTTT
TRBV5-1,TRBD2,.,TRBJ2-5,CASSLAGGSQETQYF,TGCGCCAGCAGCTTGGCAGGCGGGAGTCAAGAGACCCAGTACTTC
TRBV9,TRBD1,.,TRBJ1-2,CASSVASQGGYGYTF,TGTGCCAGCAGCGTAGCTTCCCAGGGGGGCTATGGCTACACCTTC
TRBV5-4,TRBD2,.,TRBJ2-1,CASSPSGTSAYNEQFF,TGTGCCAGCAGCCCGTCCGGGACTAGCGCTTACAATGAGCAGTTCTTC
TRBV5-6,TRBD1,.,TRBJ1-4,CASSWERGLNEKLFF,TGTGCCAGCAGCTGGGAGAGGGGGCTGAATGAAAAACTGTTTTTT
TRBV7-9,.,.,TRBJ1-1,CASSPVVATEAFF,TGTGCCAGCAGCCCAGTGGTGGCCACTGAAGCTTTCTTT
TRBV27,TRBD2,.,TRBJ2-1,CASSLGLAGGPSYNEQFF,TGTGCCAGCAGTTTAGGTCTAGCGGGAGGTCCCTCCTACAATGAGCAGTTCTTC
TRBV6-1,.,.,TRBJ2-3,CASSWTGTDTQYF,TGTGCCAGCAGTTGGACAGGCACAGATACGCAGTATTTT
TRBV29-1,.,.,TRBJ2-3,CSVHGSTDTQYF,TGCAGCGTTCACGGGAGCACAGATACGCAGTATTTT
TRBV7-8,.,.,TRBJ1-3,CASSLVQFDSGNTIYF,TGTGCCAGCAGCTTAGTACAGTTCGACTCTGGAAACACCATATATTTT
TRBV25-1,.,few,TRBJ1-1,CASSDWSRQSTEAFF,TGTGCCAGCAGTGATTGGTCGAGGCAGTCTACTGAAGCTTTCTTT
TRBV5-1,TRBD1,.,TRBJ2-7,CASSLAGTATYEQYF,TGCGCCAGCAGCCTTGCCGGGACAGCCACCTACGAGCAGTACTTC
TRBV23-1,.,.,TRBJ2-2,CASSQEPVNTGELFF,TGCGCCAGCAGTCAAGAGCCCGTTAACACCGGGGAGCTGTTTTTT
TRBV25-1,TRBD1,.,TRBJ1-3,CASSEDRASPGNTIYF,TGTGCCAGCAGTGAAGACAGGGCATCGCCCGGAAACACCATATATTTT
TRBV5-1,.,.,TRBJ2-3,CASSLKRVGFGTDTQYF,TGCGCCAGCAGCTTAAAAAGAGTCGGGTTCGGCACAGATACGCAGTATTTT
TRBV4-2,TRBD2,.,TRBJ2-7,CASSPGLAGDEQYF,TGTGCCAGCAGCCCGGGACTAGCGGGAGATGAGCAGTACTTC
TRBV7-2,.,.,TRBJ1-2,CASSLGGGGTNYGYTF,TGTGCCAGCAGCTTAGGAGGCGGCGGGACTAACTATGGCTACACCTTC
TRBV27,.,few,TRBJ1-5,CASRRGDQPQHF,TGTGCCAGCAGACGGGGGGATCAGCCCCAGCATTTT
TRBV5-1,.,few,TRBJ2-1,CASSLASFLYNEQFF,TGCGCCAGCAGCTTGGCTTCGTTTCTTTACAATGAGCAGTTCTTC
TRBV9,.,.,TRBJ2-7,CASSPNRDSYEQYF,TGTGCCAGCAGCCCAAACAGGGACTCCTACGAGCAGTACTTC
TRBV5-1,TRBD2,.,TRBJ2-1,CASSGKPPGLAGGFTYNEQFF,TGCGCCAGCAGCGGGAAGCCCCCGGGACTAGCGGGAGGGTTTACTTACAATGAGCAGTTCTTC
TRBV27,.,few,TRBJ1-6,CASSFYRDDSPLHF,TGTGCCAGCAGTTTTTACAGGGATGATTCACCCCTCCACTTT
TRBV27,TRBD1,.,TRBJ2-2,CASSYPTGSATGELFF,TGTGCCAGCAGTTATCCGACAGGGAGCGCCACCGGGGAGCTGTTTTTT
TRBV13,.,.,TRBJ2-5,CASSFRGTPETQYF,TGTGCCAGCAGCTTCCGCGGGACTCCAGAGACCCAGTACTTC
TRBV6-1,.,.,TRBJ1-1,CASSVIRGTEAFF,TGTGCCAGCAGTGTTATCAGGGGCACTGAAGCTTTCTTT
TRBV2,.,.,TRBJ1-2,CASSESRRGSYGYTF,TGTGCCAGCAGTGAATCGCGCCGGGGTAGCTATGGCTACACCTTC
TRBV7-9,.,.,TRBJ2-2,CASSLVPGITGELFF,TGTGCCAGCAGCTTAGTCCCCGGGATCACCGGGGAGCTGTTTTTT
TRBV7-9,TRBD1,.,TRBJ1-1,CASSSTGYTEAFF,TGTGCCAGCAGCTCGACAGGGTACACTGAAGCTTTCTTT
TRBV5-1,.,.,TRBJ2-7,CASSRVGDSYEQYF,TGCGCCAGCAGCCGCGTTGGAGACTCCTACGAGCAGTACTTC
TRBV4-2,.,.,TRBJ2-1,CASSPTLLAPRDNEQFF,TGTGCCAGCAGCCCCACATTACTAGCACCGCGGGATAATGAGCAGTTCTTC
TRBV18,.,.,TRBJ2-1,CASSPGPTAYNEQFF,TGTGCCAGCTCACCGGGGCCGACCGCCTACAATGAGCAGTTCTTC
TRBV28,TRBD2,.,TRBJ2-1,CASSPTSGTGYNEQFF,TGTGCCAGCAGTCCAACTAGCGGGACTGGGTACAATGAGCAGTTCTTC
TRBV9,TRBD2,.,TRBJ2-1,CASSLLVGRDEQFF,TGTGCCAGCAGCCTCTTGGTCGGGAGGGATGAGCAGTTCTTC
TRBV19,.,few,TRBJ1-5,CASSIELNQPQHF,TGTGCCAGTAGTATTGAACTCAATCAGCCCCAGCATTTT
TRBV7-6,TRBD1,.,TRBJ2-7,CASSPGTVSGEQYF,TGTGCCAGCAGCCCAGGGACAGTATCTGGCGAGCAGTACTTC
TRBV18,.,.,TRBJ2-7,CASSPEGGDEQYF,TGTGCCAGCTCACCTGAGGGTGGGGACGAGCAGTACTTC
TRBV2,TRBD2,.,TRBJ2-7,CASSELAGASSDEQYF,TGTGCCAGCAGTGAACTAGCGGGAGCTAGTAGTGACGAGCAGTACTTC
TRBV7-9,TRBD1,.,TRBJ1-4,CASSPGTEQNEKLFF,TGTGCCAGCAGCCCCGGGACAGAACAAAATGAAAAACTGTTTTTT
TRBV11-2,TRBD1,.,TRBJ2-7,CASSPTTGQTEQYF,TGTGCCAGCAGCCCAACGACAGGGCAGACCGAGCAGTACTTC
TRBV19,TRBD2,few,TRBJ2-2,CASSFTSGRAGELFF,TGTGCCAGTAGTTTTACTAGCGGGAGGGCCGGGGAGCTGTTTTTT
TRBV10-3,TRBD2,.,TRBJ2-7,CAIRGTTDLSYEQYF,TGTGCCATCAGAGGGACTACAGACCTATCCTACGAGCAGTACTTC
TRBV5-6,TRBD1,.,TRBJ2-5,CASSFGDRVKETQYF,TGTGCCAGCAGCTTCGGGGACAGGGTAAAAGAGACCCAGTACTTC
TRBV7-9,.,.,TRBJ1-1,CASSLTGGGHTEAFF,TGTGCCAGCAGCTTAACTGGGGGGGGACACACTGAAGCTTTCTTT
TRBV28,TRBD1,.,TRBJ1-2,CASSGGQGVDYGYTF,TGTGCCAGCAGTGGGGGACAGGGAGTAGACTATGGCTACACCTTC